This TCR beta chain is from a study of shared clonotypes between healthy human individuals. Notes on the study in general: Researchers sampled only blood; tissue repertoires likely differ. Despite large depth, rarefaction showed incomplete sorted-subset sequencing. Several donors held approximately 4.5% of naive CD4 clonotypes in common.

The repertoire was sequenced with immunoSEQ multiplex PCR; TCRdb's copy has only in-frame clones and lacks some. The sample includes some 580,000 clones, roughly 98% of them seen just once. Naive CD8 cells lacked CD45RO, underwent positive selection for CCR7 and left out terminally differentiated effector memory CD45RA+ cells. CDR1 is SEHNR, CDR2 FQNEAQ, per germline (reference sequence). Trimming pared 2 bases from V and 6 bases from J, leaving 7 bases between. The CDR3 is 12 amino acids. On this clone itself: Its antigen remains unknown.

Source material: naive CD8+ T cells sorted from blood. This clonotype was sampled from a man between 25 and 39 years old in good health. The chain recombines TRBV7-9 with TRBJ1-1; no clear D gene. This CDR3 is CASSLSPAEAFF. The CDR3 DNA reads as TGTGCCAGCAGCTTATCCCCGGCTGAAGCTTTCTTT.